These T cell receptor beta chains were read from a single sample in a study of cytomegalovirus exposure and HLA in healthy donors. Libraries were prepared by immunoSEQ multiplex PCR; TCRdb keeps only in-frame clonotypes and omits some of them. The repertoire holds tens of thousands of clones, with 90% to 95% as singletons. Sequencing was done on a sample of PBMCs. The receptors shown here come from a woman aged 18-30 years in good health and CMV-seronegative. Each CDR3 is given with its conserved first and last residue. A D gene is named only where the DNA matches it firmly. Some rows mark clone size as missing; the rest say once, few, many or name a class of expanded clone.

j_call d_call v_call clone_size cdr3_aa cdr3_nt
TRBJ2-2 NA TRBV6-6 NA CASSYSTVSGELFF TGTGCCAGCAGTTACTCGACAGTCTCCGGGGAGCTGTTTTTT
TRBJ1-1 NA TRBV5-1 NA CASSLVGVSAEAFF TGCGCCAGCAGCTTGGTTGGTGTAAGCGCTGAAGCTTTCTTT
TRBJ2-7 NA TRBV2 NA CASRFGNYEQYF TGTGCCAGCAGGTTCGGGAACTACGAGCAGTACTTC
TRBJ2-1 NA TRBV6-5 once CASSSQPSSYNEQFF TGTGCCAGCAGTTCGCAGCCTAGCTCCTACAATGAGCAGTTCTTC
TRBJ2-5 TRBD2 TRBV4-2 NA CASSQDFGLAGSQAETQYF TGTGCCAGCAGCCAAGATTTCGGACTAGCGGGCTCTCAGGCAGAGACCCAGTACTTC
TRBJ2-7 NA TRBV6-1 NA CASRYMGGMEYEQYF TGTGCCAGCAGATACATGGGGGGTATGGAGTACGAGCAGTACTTC
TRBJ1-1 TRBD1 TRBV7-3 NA CASSLGTGALNTEAFF TGTGCCAGCAGCTTAGGAACAGGGGCCTTGAACACTGAAGCTTTCTTT
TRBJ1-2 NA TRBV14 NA CASSQVSRERGYGYTF TGTGCCAGCAGCCAAGTATCTCGGGAGAGAGGCTATGGCTACACCTTC
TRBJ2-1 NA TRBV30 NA CAFTSGALYNEQFF TGTGCCTTCACGTCGGGAGCCCTCTACAATGAGCAGTTCTTC
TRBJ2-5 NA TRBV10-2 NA CASSETRGETQYF TGCGCCAGCAGTGAAACTAGAGGGGAGACCCAGTACTTC
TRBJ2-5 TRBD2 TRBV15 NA CATSRLAGRSQYF TGTGCCACCAGCAGACTAGCCGGGAGGTCCCAGTACTTC
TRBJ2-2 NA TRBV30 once CAWSEAGMAGELFF TGTGCCTGGAGTGAGGCAGGGATGGCCGGGGAGCTGTTTTTT
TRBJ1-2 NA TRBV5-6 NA CASSLRTVGFDGYTF TGTGCCAGCAGCCTAAGGACAGTTGGCTTTGATGGCTACACCTTC
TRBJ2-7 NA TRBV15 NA CATSRDRESYEQYF TGTGCCACCAGCAGAGACAGGGAAAGCTACGAGCAGTACTTC
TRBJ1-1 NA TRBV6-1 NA CALRTENTEAFF TGTGCCTTAAGGACAGAGAACACTGAAGCTTTCTTT
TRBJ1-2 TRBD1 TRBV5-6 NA CASSLLQGATGYGYTF TGTGCCAGCAGCTTGCTGCAGGGGGCGACGGGCTATGGCTACACCTTC
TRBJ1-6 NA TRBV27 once CASSTGFSPLHF TGTGCCAGCAGTACAGGGTTTTCACCCCTCCACTTT
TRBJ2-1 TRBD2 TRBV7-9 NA CASSLGLAGGAQSYNEQFF TGTGCCAGCAGCCTGGGCCTAGCGGGGGGAGCTCAGTCCTACAATGAGCAGTTCTTC
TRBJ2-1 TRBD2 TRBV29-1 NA CSVEGLAVNEQFF TGCAGCGTTGAGGGACTAGCGGTCAATGAGCAGTTCTTC
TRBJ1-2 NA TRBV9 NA CASSSHSGQGHGYTF TGTGCCAGCAGCTCCCACTCCGGCCAGGGGCATGGCTACACCTTC
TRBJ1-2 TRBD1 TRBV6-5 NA CASRRDREDYGYTF TGTGCCAGCAGACGGGACAGGGAGGACTATGGCTACACCTTC
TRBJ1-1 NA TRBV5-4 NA CASSLGRGNTEAFF TGTGCCAGCAGCTTAGGCAGAGGGAACACTGAAGCTTTCTTT
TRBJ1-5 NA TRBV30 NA CAWTPGGNQPQHF TGTGCCTGGACTCCAGGGGGCAATCAGCCCCAGCATTTT
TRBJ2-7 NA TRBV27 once CASRDSTGREQYF TGTGCCAGCAGAGATTCGACAGGGAGGGAGCAGTACTTC
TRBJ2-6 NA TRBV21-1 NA CASSKPLGGLPVSGANVLTF TGTGCCAGCAGCAAACCCCTCGGAGGGCTCCCCGTCTCTGGGGCCAACGTCCTGACTTTC
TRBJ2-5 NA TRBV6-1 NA CASTSLKLETQYF TGTGCCAGCACCTCACTTAAATTGGAGACCCAGTACTTC